The sequence of this T cell receptor (beta chain) was determined in a study of OX40 agonist ivuxolimab in advanced cancers. Study background: The patients' treatment was ivuxolimab, an agonistic anti-OX40 (CD134) antibody.

Only in-frame clones appear in the TCRdb table, and some are missing; sequencing was by immunoSEQ multiplex PCR. In the table there are approximately 64,000 clones, over 80% of which are singletons. CDR3 length: 14 residues. Germline V lookup: CDR1 SNHLY, CDR2 FYNNEI. Trimming left V 6 bases short and J 1 base short, with 9 bases between. The sample was CD4+ or CD8+ T cells sorted from blood, taken in a trial of the OX40 agonist ivuxolimab. This sequence joins TRBV2 and TRBJ2-2; D may match TRBD1 or TRBD2 (5 bases each). The TCR sequence derives from an adult with an advanced solid tumor such as melanoma, head and neck, liver or kidney cancer. CDR3 DNA: TGTGCCAGCAGGAGGGACGTGAACACCGGGGAGCTGTTTTTT. It codes for CASRRDVNTGELFF.